The 4 T cell receptor beta chains below all came from one sample that was sequenced in a study of T cell responses to AZD1222 COVID-19 vaccine (dated by TCRdb to the early 2020s). Libraries were built with the immunoSEQ multiplex PCR assay. The table comes from immuneACCESS by way of TCRdb, which keeps in-frame sequences with V and J called. Part of the clones is missing from these tables; in studies checked, under half for an unresolved V gene and the rest for unknown reasons. This sample has around 110,000 clones in its table, and about 91% of those were observed once. Approximately 9.6% of the sample lies in the top ten. The sample's time point, from its label and the paper: baseline before first vaccination. The specimen was peripheral blood, collected on day 0 of AZD1222 vaccination. These receptors all stem from an adult in good health.

This sequence joins TRBV2 and TRBJ1-6; 7 positions agree with TRBD1. The CDR3 is 12 amino acids. V shed 7 bases, J shed 8 bases, and the junction held 2 bases outside the gene matches. Germline V gives CDR1 SNHLY, CDR2 FYNNEI. The CDR3 nucleotides read TGTGCCAGCAAGACAGGGTATTCACCCCTCCACTTT. This translates into CASKTGYSPLHF.

This chain uses TRBV24-1 with TRBJ1-2, with D perhaps matching TRBD1 (6 bases). The germline gives CDR1 KGHDR, CDR2 SFDVKD. Between the trimmed V and J ends, which lost 7 bases and 8 bases, there was a span of 16 bases. This CDR3 has 13 amino acids. The DNA for the CDR3 is TGTGCCACCAGATCAACAGGGACCTCGGGCTACACCTTC. Amino acids: CATRSTGTSGYTF.

The chain carries TRBV28 and TRBJ1-5, with D hard to call. This CDR3 region has 18 residues. The germline V gene encodes CDR1 MDHEN and CDR2 SYDVKM. The ends were cut back, 2 bases at V and 0 bases at J, with 17 bases in the middle. The CDR3 DNA sequence: TGTGCCAGCAGTTTACTCGACGGTGGGTCCGATAGCAATCAGCCCCAGCATTTT. Amino acids: CASSLLDGGSDSNQPQHF. Together with reference TRBV28 and TRBJ1-5, the CDR3 gives the full variable domain: DVKVTQSSRYLVKRTGEKVFLECVQDMDHENMFWYRQDPGLGLRLIYFSYDVKMKEKGDIPEGYSVSREKKERFSLILESASTNQTSMYLCASSLLDGGSDSNQPQHFGDGTRLSIL.

This chain joins TRBV5-1 and TRBJ2-7; TRBD1 aligns across 9 bases. The germline CDR1 and CDR2 sequences are SGHRS and YFSETQ. V shed 4 bases, J shed 5 bases, and the junction held 10 bases outside the gene matches. CDR3 size: 15 residues. CDR3 nucleotides: TGCGCCAGCAGCACCTGGACAGGGGAGGTGGACGAGCAGTACTTC. Its protein product is CASSTWTGEVDEQYF.